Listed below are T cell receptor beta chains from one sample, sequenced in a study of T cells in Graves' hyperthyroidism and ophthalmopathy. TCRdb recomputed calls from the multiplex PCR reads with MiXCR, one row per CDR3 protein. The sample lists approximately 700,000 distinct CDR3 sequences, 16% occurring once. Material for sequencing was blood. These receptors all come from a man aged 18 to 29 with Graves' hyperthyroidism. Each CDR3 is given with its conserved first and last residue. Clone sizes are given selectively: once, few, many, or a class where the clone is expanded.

cdr3_aa: CASSYQGAYTEAFF; v_call: TRBV7-2; j_call: TRBJ1-1; clone_size: many
cdr3_aa: CASSPAPAGVLGYEQYF; v_call: TRBV18; j_call: TRBJ2-7; clone_size: many
cdr3_aa: CASSLLGVSGNTIYF; v_call: TRBV28; j_call: TRBJ1-3; clone_size: many
cdr3_aa: CASSLGTGTYNEQFF; v_call: TRBV6-1; j_call: TRBJ2-1; clone_size: -
cdr3_aa: CANNRGLADTQYF; v_call: TRBV2; j_call: TRBJ2-3; clone_size: few
cdr3_aa: CAWSPNGNQPQHF; v_call: TRBV30; j_call: TRBJ1-5; clone_size: -
cdr3_aa: CASSDGRAFSYEQYF; v_call: TRBV3-1; j_call: TRBJ2-7; clone_size: few
cdr3_aa: CASSRFGGVPDTQYF; v_call: TRBV7-3; j_call: TRBJ2-3; clone_size: -
cdr3_aa: CASSLPGQGEGEQYF; v_call: TRBV28; j_call: TRBJ2-7; clone_size: few
cdr3_aa: CAATSPSAGTYEQYF; v_call: TRBV6-7; j_call: TRBJ2-7; clone_size: -
cdr3_aa: CASSQDYGRATYEQYF; v_call: TRBV3-1; j_call: TRBJ2-7; clone_size: few